The present TCR beta chain was sequenced within a study of memory CD4+ T cells and cytomegalovirus serostatus. Whole-study findings and limits: Median bootstrapped AUC for CMV status was approximately 0.96 originally, 0.85 to 0.92 US-trained. About 40% of the roughly 160 known CMV-associated TCRbeta sequences appeared in CD4+ memory.

The sort gate was single viable CD3+CD4+CD8-CD45RO+ cells for memory CD4+ T cells. Remarks on this clone: Its antigen is currently unknown.

Germline CDR1 and CDR2: GTSNPN and SVGIG (reference sequence). The junction had 2 bases not matched to a gene; V was cut back by 2 bases and J by 6 bases. CDR3 size: 13 residues. Authors' methods: Out-of-frame sequences were removed, leaving roughly 2.1 million distinct TCRbeta sequences. Repertoires were generated with immunoSEQ multiplex PCR, while TCRdb's copy carries only in-frame clones and drops some. D and trimming were read from the DNA, whereas the V and J calls and clone size are those reported in that table. This sample yields about 50,000 clones, of which around 76% are seen a single time; approximately 0.4% belongs to the top ten.

The clonotype originates from an adult in good health and CMV-seronegative. Input material: memory CD4+ T cells from blood. The chain uses TRBV30 and TRBJ1-2; the match to TRBD1 covers 11 bases. CDR3 sequence reads: CAWSWTGGNGYTF. The CDR3 bases are TGTGCCTGGAGTTGGACAGGGGGCAATGGCTACACCTTC.